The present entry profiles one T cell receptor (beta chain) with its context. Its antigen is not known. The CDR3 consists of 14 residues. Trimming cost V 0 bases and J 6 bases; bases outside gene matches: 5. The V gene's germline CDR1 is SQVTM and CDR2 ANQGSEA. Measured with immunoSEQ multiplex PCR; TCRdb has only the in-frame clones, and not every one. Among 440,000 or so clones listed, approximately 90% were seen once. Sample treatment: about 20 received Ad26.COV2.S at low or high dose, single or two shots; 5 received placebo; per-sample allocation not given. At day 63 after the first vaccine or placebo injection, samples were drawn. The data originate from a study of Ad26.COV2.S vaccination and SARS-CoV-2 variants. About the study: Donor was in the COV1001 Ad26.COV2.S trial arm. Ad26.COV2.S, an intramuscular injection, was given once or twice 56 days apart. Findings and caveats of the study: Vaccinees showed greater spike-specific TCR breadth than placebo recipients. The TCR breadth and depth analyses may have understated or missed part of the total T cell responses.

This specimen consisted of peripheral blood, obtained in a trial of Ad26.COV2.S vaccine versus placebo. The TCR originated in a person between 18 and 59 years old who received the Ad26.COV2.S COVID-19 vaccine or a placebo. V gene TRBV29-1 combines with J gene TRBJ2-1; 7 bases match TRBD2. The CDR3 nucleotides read TGCAGCGTTGAAGAAAGGACTAGTCTCAATGAGCAGTTCTTC. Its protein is CSVEERTSLNEQFF.